A single T cell receptor beta chain is shown here with its context. This clonotype was picked up many times. Its antigen remains unidentified. The input lacks base qualities; no much larger clone sits a single base away. The sample originates from a study of T cells in Graves' hyperthyroidism and ophthalmopathy (dated by TCRdb to about 2019). A note on the overall study: Peripheral blood samples were taken at initial diagnosis, before any treatment was given. The roughly 90 discovery patients were divided at random into training and test sets in a 7:3 ratio. TCR Vbeta CDR3 sequencing of 135 peripheral blood samples (about 45 ophthalmopathy, roughly 72 hyperthyroidism and approximately 17 progressor patients) is reported in the paper. After sampling, hyperthyroidism patients received methimazole starting at 30 mg daily, and ophthalmopathy patients received high-dose intravenous methylprednisolone. To identify TCR V-J signatures that set the groups apart, the researchers used a discovery cohort of more than 95 patients, made up of roughly 45 with Graves' ophthalmopathy and 57 with stable Graves' hyperthyroidism. Whether ophthalmopathy could be predicted prospectively was tested in an independent validation cohort made up of roughly 19 hyperthyroidism patients plus 17 patients who later progressed to ophthalmopathy. The study also compared thyroid tissue and blood T-cell repertoires from 6 or 7 Graves' hyperthyroidism patients.

Stable Graves' hyperthyroidism was defined as the absence of progression to ophthalmopathy over 18 months of follow-up. Hyperthyroidism patients were newly diagnosed, with disease duration under 2 months, and aged 18 to 65 years. Exclusion was applied to patients with uncontrolled infections, other autoimmune diseases, pregnancy or lactation. Diagnoses were based on clinical symptoms, serum thyroxine and TRAb, thyroid ultrasound and orbital computed tomography. PBMCs were separated from under 12 ml of fresh peripheral blood using Ficoll-Paque density gradient centrifugation. Total RNA was extracted with Trizol reagent, and quality was checked on an Agilent 2100 Bioanalyzer. Cut back by 6 bases and 6 bases, the V and J ends lie 12 bases apart. Its CDR3 holds 12 amino acids, cysteine through phenylalanine. CDR3 DNA only is kept here, 36 bases in frame from base 1. What the authors observed across the whole study: In validation, the model predicted progression to ophthalmopathy with 60% to 71% sensitivity and 72% to 85% specificity, a median of 6.5 months before onset. In cross-validation, a model built on a 13 V-J signature told ophthalmopathy apart from stable hyperthyroidism with approximately 90% sensitivity and 81% to 82% specificity, and in testing the same model reached 80%/75%. No statistical method was used to fix the sample size in advance, and group allocation was not hidden from the investigators. Most expanded thyroid clonotypes (frequency above 0.001) were also detected in blood, a finding suggesting that blood repertoires may reflect thyroid immune responses.

The TCR beta CDR3 regions were amplified from RNA transcripts. For the first round of RT-PCR on the TCR CDR3, the HTBI primer set was used together with the Qiagen OneStep RT-PCR kit. Libraries were constructed in a second round of multiplex PCR, after which size selection and purification were performed. The libraries were sequenced on an Illumina HiSeq2000 using paired-end 100 bp reads. In the source study's methods: SOAPnuke was used to process the raw data, removing reads that contained adapters or uncalled bases, had a mean Phred below 15, or lacked an exact match to the constant primer or identifier. High-quality paired reads were merged using COPE v1.2.5, and each unique nucleotide sequence was defined as a clonotype. Clonotypes were aligned to IMGT TRBV, TRBD and TRBJ reference segments using MiTCR v1.1. Only V-J combinations with frequency above 0.0001, covering about 99% of repertoires, were analysed. A TCS score was defined as the ratio of F50 (clonal expansion) to E x V (chaos), with BLOSUM62-based TCRdist applied between CDR3 peptides within each V-J. Welch's t-statistics and random forest reduced around 510 V-J features to 13, which were used in a naive Bayes classifier (R e1071). TCRdb trimmed the raw reads at Q25, called clones with MiXCR and kept productive beta chains. Rows with a matching CDR3 protein are joined into one entry that keeps the most common DNA and genes. The authors' filters were not applied to this entry. The sample table shows approximately 370,000 distinct CDR3 sequences, and 15% are seen once. Around a third of the sample is held by the ten biggest clonotypes.

The sequence links TRBV12-3 or TRBV12-4 to TRBJ2-7, with no confidently assigned D gene. The receptor was derived from a woman in her 30s with Graves' hyperthyroidism. The specimen was blood. The DNA reads TGTGCCAGCAGCCTTTCACCCGCCGAGCAGTACTTC. It specifies CASSLSPAEQYF.